The T cell receptor beta chain under discussion was sequenced for a study of OX40 agonist ivuxolimab in advanced cancers. Regarding the study as a whole: There was clonal expansion of CD4+ and CD8+ blood T cells by week 6 at 0.1 to 3.0 mg/kg.

Germline lookup yields CDR1 LNHDA and CDR2 SQIVND (reference sequence). The CDR3 consists of 14 residues. V was shortened by 6 bases and J by 4 bases, with 15 bases between the two germline ends. Profiled with immunoSEQ multiplex PCR; TCRdb holds only in-frame clones, not every one. The repertoire holds some 74,000 clones, with roughly 83% as singletons. With regard to this clone: Its matching antigen is unknown.

This specimen was CD4+ or CD8+ T cells sorted from blood, taken in a trial of the OX40 agonist ivuxolimab. This sequence joins TRBV19 and TRBJ1-2; maybe TRBD1 (5 bases). The sequence was obtained from an adult with an advanced solid tumor such as melanoma, head and neck, liver or kidney cancer. CDR3 sequence (DNA): TGTGCCAGTAGCCATCGGGGGGTAGGCTATGGCTACACCTTC. Protein sequence: CASSHRGVGYGYTF.